This is a list of T cell receptor beta chains from one sample in a study of blood T cell repertoires in COVID-19. The repertoire was sequenced with immunoSEQ multiplex PCR; TCRdb's copy has only in-frame clones and lacks some. The sample has about 390,000 clones; around 87% are singletons. The sequenced sample was peripheral blood. These receptors were collected from a woman in her sixties with COVID-19, enrolled during active disease. The CDR3 runs from the conserved cysteine through the conserved F or W. A D gene is named only where the DNA matches it firmly. Part of the rows lack a size; the others show once, few, many or a class for expanded clones.

TRBJ2-7	NA	14	TRBV5-1	TRBD1	CASSRTGQGVEQYF	TGCGCCAGCAGCAGGACGGGACAGGGAGTCGAGCAGTACTTC
TRBJ1-3	NA	17	TRBV5-1	NA	CASSLDGAENLGNTIYF	TGCGCCAGCAGCTTGGATGGTGCAGAAAACCTTGGAAACACCATATATTTT
TRBJ2-7	NA	16	TRBV6-5	NA	CASSYVGGRATYEQYF	TGTGCCAGCAGTTATGTGGGAGGACGGGCGACCTACGAGCAGTACTTC
TRBJ2-1	once	12	TRBV18	NA	CASSDSLGEQFF	TGTGCCAGCTCAGACTCATTAGGCGAGCAGTTCTTC
TRBJ1-1	NA	15	TRBV7-9	TRBD1	CASSSGQGAFTEAFF	TGTGCCAGCAGCTCGGGACAGGGGGCGTTCACTGAAGCTTTCTTT
TRBJ2-1	NA	17	TRBV2	NA	CASSGPGTLSSYNEQFF	TGTGCCAGCAGTGGTCCCGGGACATTGAGCTCCTACAATGAGCAGTTCTTC
TRBJ2-5	once	16	TRBV5-5	NA	CASSLFLSGEGETQYF	TGTGCCAGCAGCTTGTTTTTATCAGGGGAGGGAGAGACCCAGTACTTC
TRBJ2-1	NA	15	TRBV2	NA	CASSRAGTSPNEQFF	TGTGCCAGCAGCCGGGCCGGGACATCACCTAATGAGCAGTTCTTC
TRBJ1-2	NA	15	TRBV6-5	NA	CASSLSYLVNYGYTF	TGTGCCAGCAGTCTATCTTACCTAGTCAACTATGGCTACACCTTC
TRBJ1-3	few	19	TRBV19	TRBD1	CASSIGRDRRVRSGNTIYF	TGTGCCAGTAGTATTGGGCGGGACAGGCGAGTCCGCTCTGGAAACACCATATATTTT
TRBJ1-1	NA	15	TRBV19	NA	CASSIIGVANTEAFF	TGTGCCAGTAGTATAATCGGGGTTGCGAACACTGAAGCTTTCTTT
TRBJ1-2	NA	13	TRBV5-1	NA	CASSLGDSYGYTF	TGCGCCAGCAGCCTGGGCGATTCTTATGGCTACACCTTC
TRBJ1-5	once	14	TRBV28	NA	CASVYQGLNQPQHF	TGTGCCAGCGTATATCAGGGCCTGAATCAGCCCCAGCATTTT
TRBJ1-2	NA	16	TRBV19	TRBD1	CASSQGTGQRLRGYTF	TGTGCCAGTAGCCAAGGGACAGGGCAAAGGTTGCGTGGCTACACCTTC
TRBJ2-2	NA	15	TRBV2	TRBD2	CASTGTSANTGELFF	TGTGCCAGCACTGGGACTAGCGCGAACACCGGGGAGCTGTTTTTT
TRBJ1-4	NA	16	TRBV5-1	TRBD1	CASSGGTGPPNEKLFF	TGCGCCAGCAGCGGGGGGACAGGCCCGCCTAATGAAAAACTGTTTTTT
TRBJ2-1	NA	17	TRBV5-6	TRBD2	CASSFGLAGDSYNEQFF	TGTGCCAGCAGCTTCGGACTAGCGGGGGACTCCTACAATGAGCAGTTCTTC
TRBJ2-3	NA	15	TRBV19	NA	CASRWGTSRTDTQYF	TGTGCCAGTAGATGGGGCACCTCCCGCACAGATACGCAGTATTTT
TRBJ1-2	once	13	TRBV10-3	TRBD1	CAIQQGALPGYTF	TGTGCCATCCAACAGGGGGCGCTTCCTGGCTACACCTTC
TRBJ2-7	NA	10	TRBV20-1	NA	CSASGDEQYF	TGCAGTGCCTCGGGGGACGAGCAGTACTTC
TRBJ1-3	NA	17	TRBV11-2	NA	CASSLTTQGSSGNTIYF	TGTGCCAGCAGCTTAACGACGCAGGGTTCCTCTGGAAACACCATATATTTT
TRBJ2-1	NA	15	TRBV3-1/TRBV3-2	TRBD1	CASSYRDRQYNEQFF	TGTGCCAGCAGTTACCGGGACAGACAGTACAATGAGCAGTTCTTC
TRBJ1-2	NA	14	TRBV19	TRBD1	CASSGDRVVLGYTF	TGTGCCAGTAGTGGCGACAGGGTTGTTCTTGGCTACACCTTC
TRBJ2-5	once	14	TRBV11-1	NA	CASSTRDTQETQYF	TGTGCCAGCAGCACCCGGGACACCCAAGAGACCCAGTACTTC
TRBJ1-1	NA	13	TRBV12-5	TRBD1	CASGLTPGGEAFF	TGTGCTAGTGGTCTCACCCCAGGGGGCGAGGCTTTCTTT
TRBJ1-4	once	13	TRBV24-1	NA	CATIQGINEKLFF	TGTGCCACCATACAGGGCATTAATGAAAAACTGTTTTTT
TRBJ1-1	NA	14	TRBV5-5	TRBD1	CASSTTGHGWEAFF	TGTGCCAGCAGCACGACAGGGCACGGGTGGGAAGCTTTCTTT
TRBJ2-1	NA	15	TRBV7-6	TRBD2	CASSPTGTSLNEQFF	TGTGCCAGCAGTCCAACCGGGACTAGCCTCAATGAGCAGTTCTTC
TRBJ2-1	NA	18	TRBV6-1	NA	CASSEAHVGAGWGNEQFF	TGTGCCAGCAGTGAAGCGCATGTAGGGGCCGGTTGGGGCAATGAGCAGTTCTTC
TRBJ2-7	NA	13	TRBV7-2	NA	CASSAGLSLGQYF	TGTGCCAGCAGCGCGGGACTGTCCCTAGGGCAGTACTTC
TRBJ2-7	NA	15	TRBV2	NA	CASSEIRGNSYEQYF	TGTGCCAGCAGTGAAATTCGGGGAAACTCCTACGAGCAGTACTTC
TRBJ1-2	NA	14	TRBV30	TRBD1	CASQGQDRQYGYTF	TGTGCCTCCCAAGGACAGGACCGGCAATATGGCTACACCTTC
TRBJ1-5	NA	14	TRBV6-6	NA	CASSNWGPNQPQHF	TGTGCCAGCAGTAACTGGGGCCCAAATCAGCCCCAGCATTTT
TRBJ1-3	NA	15	TRBV9	NA	CASSVLGTDGNTIYF	TGTGCCAGCAGCGTACTAGGGACTGACGGAAACACCATATATTTT
TRBJ2-3	NA	14	TRBV3-1/TRBV3-2	NA	CASSQGGPGDTQYF	TGTGCCAGCAGCCAGGGGGGGCCCGGAGATACGCAGTATTTT
TRBJ1-6	NA	15	TRBV28	NA	CASNPGHSYNSPLHF	TGTGCCAGCAACCCTGGGCACTCCTATAATTCACCCCTCCACTTT
TRBJ2-2	NA	18	TRBV5-4	TRBD1	CASSTMDRGRSNTGELFF	TGTGCCAGCAGCACCATGGACAGGGGACGATCAAACACCGGGGAGCTGTTTTTT
TRBJ2-3	once	16	TRBV3-1/TRBV3-2	NA	CASSQGILGGPDTQYF	TGTGCCAGCAGCCAAGGTATTCTCGGGGGTCCAGATACGCAGTATTTT
TRBJ2-7	NA	15	TRBV6-1	TRBD1	CASSETTGGSYEQYF	TGTGCCAGCAGTGAAACCACAGGGGGTTCCTACGAGCAGTACTTC
TRBJ2-5	NA	14	TRBV7-9	NA	CASSLAVRAETQYF	TGTGCCAGCAGCTTAGCGGTCAGGGCAGAGACCCAGTACTTC
TRBJ1-1	NA	14	TRBV4-1	TRBD1	CASQKGQGWTEAFF	TGCGCCAGCCAGAAAGGACAGGGCTGGACTGAAGCTTTCTTT
TRBJ2-7	NA	16	TRBV4-2	NA	CASSHPTRAASYEQYF	TGTGCCAGCAGCCATCCTACGCGGGCGGCCTCCTACGAGCAGTACTTC
TRBJ1-3	NA	16	TRBV5-1	NA	CASSLQAGASGNTIYF	TGCGCCAGCAGCTTGCAGGCAGGGGCCTCTGGAAACACCATATATTTT
TRBJ1-5	many	14	TRBV19	NA	CASSMWGSNQPQHF	TGTGCCAGTAGTATGTGGGGCAGCAATCAGCCCCAGCATTTT
TRBJ2-7	NA	15	TRBV5-1	TRBD2	CASSKRLSGDREQYF	TGCGCCAGCAGTAAAAGGCTTAGCGGGGATCGCGAGCAGTACTTC